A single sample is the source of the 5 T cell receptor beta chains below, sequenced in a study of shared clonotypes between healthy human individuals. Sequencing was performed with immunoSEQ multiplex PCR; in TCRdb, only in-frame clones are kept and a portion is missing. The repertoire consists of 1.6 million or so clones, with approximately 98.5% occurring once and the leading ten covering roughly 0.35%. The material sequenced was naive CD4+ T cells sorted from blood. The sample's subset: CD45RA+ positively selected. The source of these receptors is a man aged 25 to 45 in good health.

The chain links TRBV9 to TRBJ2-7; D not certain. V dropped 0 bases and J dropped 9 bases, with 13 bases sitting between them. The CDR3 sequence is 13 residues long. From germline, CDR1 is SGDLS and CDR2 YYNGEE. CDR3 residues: CASSVVPDLGQYF. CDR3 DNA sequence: TGTGCCAGCAGCGTAGTGCCCGACTTGGGGCAGTACTTC.

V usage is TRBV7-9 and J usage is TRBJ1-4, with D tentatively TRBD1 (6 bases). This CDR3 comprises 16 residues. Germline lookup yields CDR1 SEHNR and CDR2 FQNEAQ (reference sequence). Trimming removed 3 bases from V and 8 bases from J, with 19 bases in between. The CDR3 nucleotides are TGTGCCAGCAGCTTTTCCAGCATCCCAGGGGCCGAAAAACTGTTTTTT. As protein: CASSFSSIPGAEKLFF.

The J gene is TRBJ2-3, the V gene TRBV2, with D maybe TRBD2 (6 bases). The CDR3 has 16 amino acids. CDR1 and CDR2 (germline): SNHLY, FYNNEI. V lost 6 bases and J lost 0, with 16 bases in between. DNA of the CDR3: TGTGCCAGCAGCGGGAGCTTTAGTAGTAGCACAGATACGCAGTATTTT. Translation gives CASSGSFSSSTDTQYF.

This CDR3 is CASSVSGGTEAFF. Written as DNA, the CDR3 is TGTGCCAGCAGTGTTTCGGGGGGCACTGAAGCTTTCTTT. This rearrangement joins TRBV2 to TRBJ1-1, with D tentatively TRBD1 (5 bases). V gave up 4 bases and J gave up 4 bases, with 10 bases separating them. There are 13 residues in the CDR3. Per germline, CDR1 SNHLY and CDR2 FYNNEI.

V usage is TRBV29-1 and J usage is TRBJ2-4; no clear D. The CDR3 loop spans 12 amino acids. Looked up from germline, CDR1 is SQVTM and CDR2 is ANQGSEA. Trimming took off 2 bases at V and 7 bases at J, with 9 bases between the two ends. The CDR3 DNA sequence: TGCAGCGTTGAACTTTACGGTAACATTCAGTACTTC. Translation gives CSVELYGNIQYF.